This TCR beta chain was retrieved from a study of low-dose radiotherapy and immunotherapy resistance in tumors. The wider study: Nivolumab was given to patients as a 240 mg flat dose every two weeks, and ipilimumab at 1 mg/kg every six weeks. Both were delivered intravenously.

Alpha and beta chains were covered, as first-strand cDNA relied on TRAV- and TRBV-specific primers. With a constant-region primer and a V-primer adapter, TCRs were subjected to roughly 20 PCR cycles of amplification. In vitro transcription amplified isolated mRNA. TCRdb reprocessed the reads via MiXCR and lists one record per CDR3 protein. The data show approximately 70,000 distinct CDR3 sequences, with around 30% seen just once and 11% held by the top ten. This clonotype was detected a few times. The CDR3 extends over 13 amino acids. V was clipped by 1 base and J by 5 bases, with 8 bases between them. The germline gives CDR1 LGHNT, CDR2 FRNRAP. Time point of the sample: before trial treatment. Eligibility required advanced solid tumors lacking tumor-infiltrating lymphocytes.

The receptor comes from a female donor with ovarian cancer. Material: PBMCs, obtained before treatment. The V and J genes are TRBV12-5 and TRBJ2-5; D is unresolved. CDR3 residues: CASGLGLRETQYF. The DNA of the CDR3 is TGTGCTAGTGGTTTGGGGCTCAGGGAGACCCAGTACTTC.